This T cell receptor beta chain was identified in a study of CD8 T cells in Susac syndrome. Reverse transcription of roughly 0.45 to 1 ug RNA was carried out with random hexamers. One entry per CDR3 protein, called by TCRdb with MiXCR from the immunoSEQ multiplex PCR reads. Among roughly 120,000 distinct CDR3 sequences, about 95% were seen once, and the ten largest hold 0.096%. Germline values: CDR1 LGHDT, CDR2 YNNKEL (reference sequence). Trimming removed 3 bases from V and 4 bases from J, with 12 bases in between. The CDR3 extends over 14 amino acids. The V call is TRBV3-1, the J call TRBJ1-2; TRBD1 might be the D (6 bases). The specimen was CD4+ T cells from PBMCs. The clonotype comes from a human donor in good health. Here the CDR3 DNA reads TGTGCCAGCAGCCACCCCGGGACAACCTATGGCTACACCTTC. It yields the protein CASSHPGTTYGYTF.